This T cell receptor beta chain derives from a study of blood T cell repertoires in COVID-19 (dated by TCRdb to the early 2020s). In the study overall: Collaborator samples came from the United States, Italy and Spain and covered acute and convalescent phases of COVID-19. Samples came from the ongoing ImmuneRACE study (first 160 participants) plus 1,254 subjects from 6 global collaborators. Sample metadata almost always included a de-identified subject ID, COVID-19 status, age in years and sex. Where HLA class I and class II types were available, the types were taken from metadata supplied by the sample provider, not from assay-based typing. The repertoires were released in a freely available public database intended as a resource for research on the immune response to SARS-CoV-2. The dataset comprised deeply sampled blood TCRbeta repertoires from subjects exposed to, actively infected with, or recovered from COVID-19. The prospective study material was composed of cDNA or gDNA derived from T cells, B-cell-depleted T cells, or PBMCs.

Participants in the prospective study were aged roughly 18 to 100 years, lived in 20 to 30 United States geographic areas, and enrolled through a virtual design. Cohort assignment in the prospective study relied on participant-reported clinical history from a screening survey and a study questionnaire. Recovered participants in ImmuneRACE Cohort 3 were defined by two consecutive negative NP/OP PCR tests, clearance by a healthcare professional, or resolution of symptoms. Each participant in the prospective study had whole blood, serum and a nasopharyngeal or oropharyngeal swab collected by mobile phlebotomists. Prospective study participants could optionally give additional blood draws and questionnaires over an approximately two-month period. Before DNA extraction, prospective study blood samples were shipped either frozen or at room temperature. CDR1 and CDR2 are read off the germline V gene as SGHRS and YFSETQ. Including cysteine and phenylalanine, the CDR3 has 16 amino acids. Solely the CDR3 DNA is kept, with 48 bases framed from the first base. V loses 4 bases, J loses 1 base, and the germline ends lie 15 bases apart.

TCRbeta CDR3 regions were amplified from genomic DNA using the immunoSEQ Assay, a bias-controlled multiplex PCR. Concerning the study's data processing: Within the assay, amplification of reference gene primers was used to estimate how many nucleated cells each sample contained. To quantify the absolute abundance of each unique TCRbeta CDR3 rearrangement, sequence reads were collapsed and filtered. Productive Simpson clonality was computed per sample as the square root of Simpson's diversity index over productive rearrangements. The immuneACCESS repertoire file appears here via TCRdb, limited to in-frame rearrangements. These files lack a portion of the clones; in checked studies, under half of the deficit traces to unresolved V genes, and the cause of the others is not known. The V and J calls and clone size come from that table; D and trimming were worked out from the DNA. The sample table shows about 400,000 clones, and approximately 89% are seen once. Around 1.7% of the sample is taken by the ten largest.

What the study reported, not specific to this receptor: How much clinical and demographic metadata was included differed by source and by participant, and the metadata was provided uncurated.

A note on this clone: What this receptor recognizes is not known. No base-level quality is on record; no much larger clone is a single base apart.

This clonotype was sampled from a woman aged 25 to 39 who had recovered from COVID-19. Material for sequencing was PBMCs or T cells enriched from blood (not recorded which). The V and J segments used are TRBV5-1 and TRBJ1-3, with no D gene named confidently. CDR3 protein: CASSPGLRSSGNTIYF. The nucleotides are TGCGCCAGCAGCCCGGGGTTGAGGTCGTCTGGAAACACCATATATTTT.